This T cell receptor (beta chain) was identified in a study of T cell repertoires in cytomegalovirus infection. Looked up from germline, CDR1 is SGHTA and CDR2 is FQGNSA. The CDR3 length is 19 residues. With 5 bases clipped from V and 2 bases from J, the junction kept 17 bases outside the gene matches. Study-wide results and caveats: The ex vivo response was dominated by HLA-C-restricted CMV-specific TCR beta clonotypes.

This clonotype has a count of ten or more. Antigen: not known. Each CDR3 protein is one row after TCRdb ran MiXCR on the reads. The data hold about 570,000 distinct CDR3 sequences, with roughly 42% observed a single time. The sequence came from a human donor in good health (CMV status not recorded). Some clones in this sample may be carry-over from other donors' samples. This sequence joins TRBV7-2 and TRBJ2-3; 9 nucleotides align to TRBD2. The source was cultured PBMCs, collected from culture after CMV antigen stimulation. CDR3 in amino acids: CASSLRFGGRALSTDTQYF. The CDR3 nucleotides read TGTGCCAGCAGCCTCCGTTTTGGCGGGAGGGCCCTCTCCACAGATACGCAGTATTTT. Full variable domain (rest looked up from reference TRBV7-2 and TRBJ2-3): GAGVSQSPSNKVTEKGKDVELRCDPISGHTALYWYRQSLGQGLEFLIYFQGNSAPDKSGLPSDRFSAERTGGSVSTLTIQRTQQEDSAVYLCASSLRFGGRALSTDTQYFGPGTRLTVL.